This record looks at one T cell receptor beta chain sequence and its context. This is likely a read error, given that the CDR3 carries no conserved phenylalanine or tryptophan at its end. The limits of the CDR3 on the DNA are not certain, so only TCRdb's listed CDR3 is given. RNA was extracted from bulk tissue without any cell sorting. Distant lung tissue was collected more than 3 cm away from the tumor edge. The data were taken from a study of tumor and adjacent non-tumor tissue in lung cancer. TCRbeta libraries were built with three rounds of nested PCR, modified from ARM-PCR. TCRdb passed the multiplex PCR reads through MiXCR, listing each CDR3 protein once. The data contain under 85,000 distinct CDR3 sequences, 76% of them seen just once; the ten biggest clones take up around 43%. The CDR3 totals 18 residues, both ends included. Germline V CDR1 and CDR2: MNHEY, SVGAGI.

Sequencing used distant non-tumor lung tissue. This rearrangement joins TRBV6-5 to TRBJ2-7; TRBD2, the D gene given by the table, was not confirmed from the DNA. The clonotype originates from a man between 65 and 85 years old with non-small cell lung cancer. The CDR3 reads CASNSPTSGTKLVYEHYI.